The clone carrying this TCR beta chain was counted a single time. This sample is part of a study of blood T cell repertoires in COVID-19. Study information: Spain, Italy and the United States supplied samples that represented acute and convalescent COVID-19. From T cells, B-cell-depleted T cells, or PBMCs came the material, which was cDNA or gDNA.

In the original workflow: Cell counts per sample came from amplifying reference gene primers. Produced via immunoSEQ multiplex PCR; TCRdb's table is partial and in-frame only. D and trimming were read from the DNA, whereas the V and J calls and clone size are those reported in that table. Found here are hundreds of thousands of clones, approximately 86% of them singletons; the top ten hold 10% to 15%. CDR1 SGHAT and CDR2 FQNNGV come from the germline V gene. V was pared by 0 bases and J by 4 bases, with 10 bases between. This CDR3 has 14 residues. Enrolled during active infection, Seattle patients were then followed longitudinally.

Source material: peripheral blood. V and J are TRBV11-2 and TRBJ2-7; unclear D gene. This TCR was sampled from a woman in her 70s with COVID-19, enrolled during active disease. DNA of the CDR3: TGTGCCAGCAGCTTAGAGGCCCAGTTATACGAGCAGTACTTC. As protein: CASSLEAQLYEQYF.